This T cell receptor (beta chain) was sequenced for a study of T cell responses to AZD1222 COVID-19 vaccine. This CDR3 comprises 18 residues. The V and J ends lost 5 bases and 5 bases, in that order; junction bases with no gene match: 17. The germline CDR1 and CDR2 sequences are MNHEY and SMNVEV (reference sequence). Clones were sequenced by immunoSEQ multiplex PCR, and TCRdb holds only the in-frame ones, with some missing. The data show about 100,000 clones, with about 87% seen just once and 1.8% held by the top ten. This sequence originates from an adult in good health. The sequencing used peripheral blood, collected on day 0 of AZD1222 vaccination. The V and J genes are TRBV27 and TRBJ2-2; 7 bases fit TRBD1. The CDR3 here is CASSPGQRIWVETGELFF. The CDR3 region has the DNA TGTGCCAGCAGTCCGGGACAGAGAATTTGGGTCGAGACCGGGGAGCTGTTTTTT.